This TCR beta chain appears in the sequencing data of a study of Ad26.COV2.S vaccination and SARS-CoV-2 variants. Sequencing used immunoSEQ multiplex PCR; TCRdb keeps in-frame clones, though not all of them. This table holds some 350,000 clones, approximately 81% found once. Treatment of the sample: roughly 20 received Ad26.COV2.S at low or high dose, single or two shots; about 5 received placebo; per-sample allocation not given. Repertoires come from day 63 after the first vaccine or placebo injection. This CDR3 has 16 amino acids. The J segment lost 4 bases and the V segment lost 3 bases, leaving 10 bases of the junction unmatched. Germline V gives CDR1 KGHDR, CDR2 SFDVKD.

The receptor was derived from a person aged 18-60 years who received the Ad26.COV2.S COVID-19 vaccine or a placebo. Sequenced here: peripheral blood, sampled in a trial of Ad26.COV2.S vaccine versus placebo. The chain carries TRBV24-1 and TRBJ2-5; 7 bases align to TRBD2. Here the CDR3 reads CATSDISGPSRETQYF. For the CDR3, the DNA is TGTGCCACCAGTGATATTAGCGGGCCTAGTCGAGAGACCCAGTACTTC.